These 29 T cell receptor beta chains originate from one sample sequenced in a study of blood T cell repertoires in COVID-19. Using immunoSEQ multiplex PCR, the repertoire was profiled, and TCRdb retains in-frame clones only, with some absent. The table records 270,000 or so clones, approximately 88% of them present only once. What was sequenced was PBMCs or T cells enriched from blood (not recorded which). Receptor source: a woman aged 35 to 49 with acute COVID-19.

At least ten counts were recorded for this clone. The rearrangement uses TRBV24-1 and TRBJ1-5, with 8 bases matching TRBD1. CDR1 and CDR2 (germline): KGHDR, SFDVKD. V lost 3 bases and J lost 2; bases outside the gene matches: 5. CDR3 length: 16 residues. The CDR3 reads CATSDHDRGGNQPQHF. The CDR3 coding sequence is TGTGCCACCAGTGATCATGACAGGGGTGGCAATCAGCCCCAGCATTTT.

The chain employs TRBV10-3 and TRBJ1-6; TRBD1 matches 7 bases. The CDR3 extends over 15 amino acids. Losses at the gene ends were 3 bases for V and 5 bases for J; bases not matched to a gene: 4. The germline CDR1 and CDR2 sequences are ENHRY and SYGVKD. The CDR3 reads CAISEEGAHNSPLHF. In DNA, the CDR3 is TGTGCCATCAGTGAAGAGGGGGCGCATAATTCACCCCTCCACTTT.

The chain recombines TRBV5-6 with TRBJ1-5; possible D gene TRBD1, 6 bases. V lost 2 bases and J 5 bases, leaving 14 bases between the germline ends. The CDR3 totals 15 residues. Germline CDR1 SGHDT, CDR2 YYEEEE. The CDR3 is CASSFQADSYQPQHF. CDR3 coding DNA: TGTGCCAGCAGCTTCCAGGCGGACAGTTATCAGCCCCAGCATTTT.

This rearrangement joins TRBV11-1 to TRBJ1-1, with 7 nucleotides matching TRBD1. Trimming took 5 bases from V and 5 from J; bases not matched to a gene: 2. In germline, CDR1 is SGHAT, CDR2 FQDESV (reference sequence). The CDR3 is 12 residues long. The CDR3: CASSPQGTEAFF. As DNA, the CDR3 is TGTGCCAGCAGCCCACAGGGGACTGAAGCTTTCTTT.

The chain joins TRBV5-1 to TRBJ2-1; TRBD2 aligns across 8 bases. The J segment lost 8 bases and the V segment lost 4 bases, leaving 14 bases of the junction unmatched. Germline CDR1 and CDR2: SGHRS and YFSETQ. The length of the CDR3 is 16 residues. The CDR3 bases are TGCGCCAGCAGCAGAGCCGGGACTAGAACCCTGCATGAGCAGTTCTTC. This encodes CASSRAGTRTLHEQFF.

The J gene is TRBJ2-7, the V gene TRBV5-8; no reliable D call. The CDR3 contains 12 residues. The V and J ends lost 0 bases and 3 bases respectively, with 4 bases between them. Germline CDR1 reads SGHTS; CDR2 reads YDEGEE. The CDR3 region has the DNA TGTGCCAGCAGCTTGGGAGGCTACGAGCAGTACGTC. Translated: CASSLGGYEQYV.

The CDR3 region is CASSLTGASDLPLHF. The CDR3 DNA sequence: TGCGCCAGCAGCTTGACAGGGGCTTCCGATTTACCCCTCCACTTT. The gene calls are TRBV5-1 and TRBJ1-6; TRBD1 matches 7 bases. V shed 1 base, J shed 12 bases, and the junction held 10 bases outside the gene matches. The CDR3 has 15 amino acids. Germline values: CDR1 SGHRS, CDR2 YFSETQ.

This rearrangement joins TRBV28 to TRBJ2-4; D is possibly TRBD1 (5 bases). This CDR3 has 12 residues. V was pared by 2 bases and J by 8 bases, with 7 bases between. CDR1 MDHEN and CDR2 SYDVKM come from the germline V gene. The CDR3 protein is CASSLKGHIQYF. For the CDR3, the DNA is TGTGCCAGCAGTTTAAAGGGGCACATTCAGTACTTC.

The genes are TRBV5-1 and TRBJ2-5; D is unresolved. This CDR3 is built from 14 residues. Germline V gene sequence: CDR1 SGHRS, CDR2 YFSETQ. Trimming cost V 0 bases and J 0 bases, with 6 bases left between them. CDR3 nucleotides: TGCGCCAGCAGCTTGGCCGACTACCAAGAGACCCAGTACTTC. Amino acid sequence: CASSLADYQETQYF. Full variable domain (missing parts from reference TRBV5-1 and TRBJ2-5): KAGVTQTPRYLIKTRGQQVTLSCSPISGHRSVSWYQQTPGQGLQFLFEYFSETQRNKGNFPGRFSGRQFSNSRSEMNVSTLELGDSALYLCASSLADYQETQYFGPGTRLLVL.

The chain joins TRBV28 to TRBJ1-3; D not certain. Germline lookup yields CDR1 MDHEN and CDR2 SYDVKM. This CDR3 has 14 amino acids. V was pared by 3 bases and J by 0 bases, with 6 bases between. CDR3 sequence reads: CASSFFYSGNTIYF. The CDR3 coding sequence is TGTGCCAGCAGTTTCTTTTACTCTGGAAACACCATATATTTT.

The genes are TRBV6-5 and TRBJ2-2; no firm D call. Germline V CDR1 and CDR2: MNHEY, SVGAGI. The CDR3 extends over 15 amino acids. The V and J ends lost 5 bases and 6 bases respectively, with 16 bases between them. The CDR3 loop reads CASSIGGRRPGELFF. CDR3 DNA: TGTGCCAGCAGTATTGGTGGGCGCCGCCCCGGGGAGCTGTTTTTT.

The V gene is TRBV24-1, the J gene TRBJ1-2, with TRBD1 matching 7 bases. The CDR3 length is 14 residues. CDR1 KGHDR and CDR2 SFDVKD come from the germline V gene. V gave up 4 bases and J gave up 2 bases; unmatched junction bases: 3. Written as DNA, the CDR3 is TGTGCCACCAGTGACCTACAGGGGAACTATGGCTACACCTTC. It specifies CATSDLQGNYGYTF.

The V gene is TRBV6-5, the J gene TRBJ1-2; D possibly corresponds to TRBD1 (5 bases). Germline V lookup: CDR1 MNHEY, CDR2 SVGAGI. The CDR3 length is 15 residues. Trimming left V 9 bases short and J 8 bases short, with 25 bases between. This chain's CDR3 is CASCQRGAEIKGYTF. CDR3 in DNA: TGTGCCAGTTGTCAAAGGGGCGCTGAGATAAAAGGCTACACCTTC.

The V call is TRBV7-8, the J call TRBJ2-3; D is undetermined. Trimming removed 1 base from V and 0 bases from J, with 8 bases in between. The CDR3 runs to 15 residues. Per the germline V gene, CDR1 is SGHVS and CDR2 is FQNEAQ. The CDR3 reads CASSLGVLSTDTQYF. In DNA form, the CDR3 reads TGTGCCAGCAGCTTAGGAGTCCTAAGCACAGATACGCAGTATTTT.

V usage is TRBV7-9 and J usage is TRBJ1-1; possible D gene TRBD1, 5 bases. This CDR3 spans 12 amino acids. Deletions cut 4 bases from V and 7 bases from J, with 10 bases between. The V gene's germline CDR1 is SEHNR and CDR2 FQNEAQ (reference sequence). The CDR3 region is CASSSQGIEAFF. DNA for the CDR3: TGTGCCAGCAGCTCGCAGGGAATTGAAGCTTTCTTT.

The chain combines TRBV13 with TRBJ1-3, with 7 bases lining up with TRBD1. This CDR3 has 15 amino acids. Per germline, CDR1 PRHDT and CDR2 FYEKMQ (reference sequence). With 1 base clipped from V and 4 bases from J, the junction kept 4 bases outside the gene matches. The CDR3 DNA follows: TGTGCCAGCAGCTTAGCCGGGACAGCCGGAAACACCATATATTTT. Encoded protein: CASSLAGTAGNTIYF.

The CDR3 sequence: CAWRARQPGTHPFF. CDR3 nucleotides: TGTGCCTGGAGAGCCCGACAACCGGGGACTCACCCGTTCTTC. V usage is TRBV30 and J usage is TRBJ2-1, with D tentatively TRBD2 (6 bases). The germline V gene has CDR1 GTSNPN and CDR2 SVGIG (reference sequence). V lost 3 bases, J lost 15 bases, and 24 bases lay in between. The CDR3 sequence is 14 residues long.

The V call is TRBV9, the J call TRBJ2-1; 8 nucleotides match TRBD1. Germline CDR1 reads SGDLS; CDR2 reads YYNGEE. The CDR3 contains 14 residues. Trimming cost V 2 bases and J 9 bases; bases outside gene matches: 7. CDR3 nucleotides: TGTGCCAGCAGCGTCCGCTCAGGGGGCCTTGAGCAGTTCTTC. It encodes CASSVRSGGLEQFF.

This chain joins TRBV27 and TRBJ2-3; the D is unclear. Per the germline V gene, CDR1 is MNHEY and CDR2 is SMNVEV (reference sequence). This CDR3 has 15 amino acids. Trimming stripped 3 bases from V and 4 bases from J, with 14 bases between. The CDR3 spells CASSFYLRRPDTQYF. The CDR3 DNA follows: TGTGCCAGCAGTTTCTACCTTAGGAGACCAGATACGCAGTATTTT.

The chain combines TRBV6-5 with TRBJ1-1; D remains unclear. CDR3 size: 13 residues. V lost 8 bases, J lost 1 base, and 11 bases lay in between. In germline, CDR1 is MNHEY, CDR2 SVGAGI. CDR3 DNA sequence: TGTGCCAGCGCTGCCGGTTGGAACACTGAAGCTTTCTTT. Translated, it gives CASAAGWNTEAFF.

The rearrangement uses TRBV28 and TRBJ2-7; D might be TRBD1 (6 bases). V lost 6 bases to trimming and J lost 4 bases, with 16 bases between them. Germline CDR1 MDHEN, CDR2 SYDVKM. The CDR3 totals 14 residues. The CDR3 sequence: CASSSPGTSYEQYF. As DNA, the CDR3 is TGTGCCAGCAGCTCCCCCGGGACAAGTTACGAGCAGTACTTC.

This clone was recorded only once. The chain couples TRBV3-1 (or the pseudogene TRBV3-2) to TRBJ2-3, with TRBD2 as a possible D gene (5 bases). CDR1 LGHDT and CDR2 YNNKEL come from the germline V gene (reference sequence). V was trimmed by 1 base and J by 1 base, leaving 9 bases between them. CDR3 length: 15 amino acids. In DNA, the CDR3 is TGTGCCAGCAGCCAAGGCGGACTCGGCACAGATACGCAGTATTTT. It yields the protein CASSQGGLGTDTQYF.

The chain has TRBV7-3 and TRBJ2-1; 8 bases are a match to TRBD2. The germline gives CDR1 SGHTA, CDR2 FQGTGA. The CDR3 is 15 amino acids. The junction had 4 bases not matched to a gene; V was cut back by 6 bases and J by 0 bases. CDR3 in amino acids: CASSWAGGSYNEQFF. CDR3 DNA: TGTGCCAGCAGTTGGGCGGGAGGCTCCTACAATGAGCAGTTCTTC. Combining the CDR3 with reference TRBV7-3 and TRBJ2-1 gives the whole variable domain GAGVSQTPSNKVTEKGKYVELRCDPISGHTALYWYRQSLGQGPEFLIYFQGTGAADDSGLPNDRFFAVRPEGSVSTLKIQRTERGDSAVYLCASSWAGGSYNEQFFGPGTRLTVL.

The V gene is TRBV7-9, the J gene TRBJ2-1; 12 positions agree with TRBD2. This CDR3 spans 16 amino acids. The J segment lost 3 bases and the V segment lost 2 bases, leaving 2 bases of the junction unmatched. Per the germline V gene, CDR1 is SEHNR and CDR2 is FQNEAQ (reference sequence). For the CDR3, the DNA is TGTGCCAGCAGCTTACTAGCGGGAGGGCTCTACAATGAGCAGTTCTTC. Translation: CASSLLAGGLYNEQFF.

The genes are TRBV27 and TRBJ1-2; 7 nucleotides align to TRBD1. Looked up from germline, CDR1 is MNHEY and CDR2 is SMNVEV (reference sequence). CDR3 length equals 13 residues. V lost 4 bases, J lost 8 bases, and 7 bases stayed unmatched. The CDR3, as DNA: TGTGCCAGCAGTTCCTCAGGGGGTCGGGGCTACACCTTC. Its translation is CASSSSGGRGYTF.

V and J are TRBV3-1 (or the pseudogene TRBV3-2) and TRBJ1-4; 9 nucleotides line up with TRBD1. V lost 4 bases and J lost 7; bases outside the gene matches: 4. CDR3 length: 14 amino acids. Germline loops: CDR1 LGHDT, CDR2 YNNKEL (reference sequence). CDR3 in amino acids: CASSRGQGSEKLFF. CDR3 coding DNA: TGTGCCAGCAGCCGGGGACAGGGTAGTGAAAAACTGTTTTTT.

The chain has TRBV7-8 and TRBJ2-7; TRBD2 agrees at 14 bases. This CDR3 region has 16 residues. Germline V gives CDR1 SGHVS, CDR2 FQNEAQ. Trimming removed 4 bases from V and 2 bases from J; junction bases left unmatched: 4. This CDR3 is CASSSLGLAGAYEQYV. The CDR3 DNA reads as TGTGCCAGCAGCTCCCTGGGACTAGCGGGAGCCTACGAGCAGTACGTC.

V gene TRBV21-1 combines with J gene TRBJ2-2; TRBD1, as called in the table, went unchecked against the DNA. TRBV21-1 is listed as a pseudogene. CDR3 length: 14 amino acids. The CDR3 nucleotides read TGTGCCAGCGCGAAAAGGGGGAACACCGGGGAGCTGTTTTTT. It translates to CASAKRGNTGELFF.

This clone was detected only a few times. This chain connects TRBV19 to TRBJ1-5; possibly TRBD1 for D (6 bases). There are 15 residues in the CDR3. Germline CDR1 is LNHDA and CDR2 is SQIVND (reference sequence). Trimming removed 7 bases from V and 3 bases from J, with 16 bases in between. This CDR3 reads CASTFMGAANQPQHF. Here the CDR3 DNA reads TGTGCCAGTACTTTCATGGGGGCCGCCAATCAGCCCCAGCATTTT.